Sequencing of this T cell receptor beta chain was carried out in a study of T-cell reconstitution after alpha-beta-depleted transplantation in children. This clonotype was recorded at least ten times. TCRbeta library preparation incorporated unique molecular identifiers. In TCRdb, the PCR reads were re-called with MiXCR into one record per CDR3 protein. This sample yields around 15,000 distinct CDR3 sequences, of which 4.5% to 6.5% are seen a single time; around 6.6% belongs to the top ten. The material was PBMCs, obtained before TCRalphabeta/CD19-depleted stem cell transplant. The receptor comes from a boy between 5 and 17 years old with acute lymphoblastic leukemia, due to receive a stem cell transplant.

The CDR3 coding sequence is TGTGCCAGCAGCGTAGCAGGATCCGGGAGGGAGCAGTTCTTC. The encoded protein is CASSVAGSGREQFF. The chain is built from TRBV9 and TRBJ2-1, with 7 bases that match TRBD2. The CDR3 extends over 14 amino acids. The V gene end was trimmed by 0 bases and the J gene end by 10 bases; junction bases not matched to a gene: 7. Germline values: CDR1 SGDLS, CDR2 YYNGEE.